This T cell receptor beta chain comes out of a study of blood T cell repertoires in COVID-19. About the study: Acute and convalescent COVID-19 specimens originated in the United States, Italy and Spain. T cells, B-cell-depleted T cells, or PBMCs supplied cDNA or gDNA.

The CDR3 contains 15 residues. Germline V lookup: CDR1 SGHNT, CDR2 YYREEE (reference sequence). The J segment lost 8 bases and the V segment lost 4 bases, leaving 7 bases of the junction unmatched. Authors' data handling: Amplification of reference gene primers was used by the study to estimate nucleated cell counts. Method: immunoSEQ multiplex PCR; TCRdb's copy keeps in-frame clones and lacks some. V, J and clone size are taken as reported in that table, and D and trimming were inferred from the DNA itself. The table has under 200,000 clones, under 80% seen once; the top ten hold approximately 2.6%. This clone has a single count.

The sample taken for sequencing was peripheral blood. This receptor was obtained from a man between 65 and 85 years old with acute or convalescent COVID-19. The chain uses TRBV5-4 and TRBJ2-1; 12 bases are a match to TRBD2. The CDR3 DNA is TGTGCCAGCAGCCCGAGACTAGCGGGAGTGGATGAGCAGTTCTTC. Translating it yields CASSPRLAGVDEQFF.